This TCR beta chain derives from a study of blood T cell repertoires in COVID-19. Clones were read by immunoSEQ multiplex PCR, and TCRdb kept only the in-frame ones, dropping some. This sample has approximately 300,000 clones, with around 86% found just once. This CDR3 has 13 residues. The junction had 12 bases not matched to a gene; V was cut back by 10 bases and J by 8 bases. Per germline, CDR1 KGHSH and CDR2 LQKENI. Sequencing input: PBMCs or T cells enriched from blood (not recorded which). The origin of this receptor is a woman under 30 who had recovered from COVID-19. The V call is TRBV18, the J call TRBJ1-2; 8 bases fit TRBD1. CDR3 nucleotides: TGTGCCACGAAACAGGGGGAAGAACGGGGCTACACCTTC. Encoded protein: CATKQGEERGYTF.